The rows below give T cell receptor beta chains drawn from one sample of a study of CD8 T cells in ankylosing spondylitis. MiXCR, run by TCRdb on the 5' RACE reads, gives a single entry per CDR3 protein. The sample contains some 63,000 distinct CDR3 sequences, about 6% of which appear only once. The sample was synovial fluid, either unsorted or a sorted T cell fraction (not recorded which). The receptor set was obtained from a male donor with ankylosing spondylitis. Each CDR3 is given with its conserved first and last residue. Each record gives: clone size, D gene, J gene, V gene, CDR3 DNA, CDR3 protein. The D gene is left open where the match is weak. Not all rows give a size; the values are once, few, many and, for expanded clones, a class.

many TRBD2 TRBJ2-7 TRBV6-5 TGTGCCAGCAGTTACACTAGCGGGAGGGCCAACGAGCAGTACTTC CASSYTSGRANEQYF
- TRBD1 TRBJ2-1 TRBV20-1 TGCAGTGCTAGTATAGGGGGCCTCTACAATGAGCAGTTCTTC CSASIGGLYNEQFF
many - TRBJ1-4 TRBV29-1 TGCAGCGTTGAGGTTGGCAGCGCGAATGAAAAACTGTTTTTT CSVEVGSANEKLFF
many - TRBJ2-1 TRBV5-1 TGCGCCAGCAGCCCCCGGGGACATGAGCAGTTCTTC CASSPRGHEQFF
many - TRBJ2-3 TRBV5-1 TGCGCCAGCAGCCCGCAGGGGTACGGCACAGATACGCAGTATTTT CASSPQGYGTDTQYF
many TRBD2 TRBJ2-1 TRBV19 TGTGCCAGTACTGGGGCGGGAGGGAGTCAGTTCTTC CASTGAGGSQFF
- - TRBJ2-5 TRBV7-3 TGTGCCAGCAGCGAAACCGGGAGCCTGCGGGAGACCCAGTACTTC CASSETGSLRETQYF
many - TRBJ1-1 TRBV7-9 TGTGCCAGCAGCTTAGATCAACAGGGAGGCGTCACTGAAGCTTTCTTT CASSLDQQGGVTEAFF
- TRBD1 TRBJ2-5 TRBV4-1 TGCGCCAGCAGCCAAGGGATTAGGACAGGGGGCTTAGAGACCCAGTACTTC CASSQGIRTGGLETQYF
- - TRBJ2-5 TRBV7-6 TGTGCCAGCAGCTTGGAACCCGGGCACGGGGAGACCCAGTACTTC CASSLEPGHGETQYF
many TRBD1 TRBJ1-5 TRBV7-8 TGTGCCAGCAGACTCGACAGGGGAACTCAGCCCCAGCATTTT CASRLDRGTQPQHF
few TRBD2 TRBJ2-1 TRBV27 TGTGCCAGCAGTCCCCGTCTGGCGGGAGGTACTTACAATGAGCAGTTCTTC CASSPRLAGGTYNEQFF
many - TRBJ1-2 TRBV7-8 TGTGCCAGCAGCGACACAGTGAACTATGGCTACACCTTC CASSDTVNYGYTF
many TRBD1 TRBJ1-5 TRBV18 TGTGCCAGTTCAGGGACAGGTCTCCAGCATTTT CASSGTGLQHF
few - TRBJ1-6 TRBV28 TGTGCCAGCAGTTTAGTCCCTTCTGAGTCACCCCTCCACTTT CASSLVPSESPLHF
few TRBD1 TRBJ2-3 TRBV11-3 TGTGCCAGCAGCGGAAACCGGGACAGGGGCACAGATACGCAGTATTTT CASSGNRDRGTDTQYF
many - TRBJ2-3 TRBV9 TGTGCCAGCAGCGTAGTCCCTAGCGGCACAGATACGCAGTATTTT CASSVVPSGTDTQYF
few TRBD2 TRBJ2-1 TRBV5-1 TGCGCCAGCAGCTTTAGCGGGCGCCGGGTCTACAATGAGCAGTTCTTC CASSFSGRRVYNEQFF
few - TRBJ1-4 TRBV4-1 TGCGCCAGCAGCCAAGATCTTGCGGGACAAGTATTTTTGGATGAAAAACTGTTTTTT CASSQDLAGQVFLDEKLFF
many - TRBJ1-6 TRBV20-1 TGCAGTGCTAGACCCGGGACATTGAGTTCACCCCTCCACTTT CSARPGTLSSPLHF
many TRBD2 TRBJ2-3 TRBV20-1 TGCAGTGCTAGCCACCGGGGGGCAGATACGCAGTATTTT CSASHRGADTQYF
many - TRBJ1-2 TRBV7-2 TGTGCCAGCAGCTTAGCGCCTGGAGACGGCTACACCTTC CASSLAPGDGYTF
few - TRBJ2-5 TRBV5-5 TGTGCCAGCAGCTTGTTTTTGGAGACCCAGTACTTC CASSLFLETQYF
many - TRBJ2-2 TRBV11-2 TGTGCCAGCAGCGCGTCCGCGAACACCGGGGAGCTGTTTTTT CASSASANTGELFF
- TRBD2 TRBJ2-1 TRBV18 TGTGCCAGCTCACAGACTAGCGGGAGGGTAAATGAGCAGTTCTTC CASSQTSGRVNEQFF
- - TRBJ2-1 TRBV29-1 TGCAGCATGTACGTGAGTACCCCCTACAATGAGCAGTTCTTC CSMYVSTPYNEQFF
many - TRBJ2-1 TRBV2 TGTGCCAGCAGTGAACCTTTCGAGACCGAGCAGTTCTTC CASSEPFETEQFF
- TRBD1 TRBJ1-2 TRBV28 TGTGCCAGCAGTTTGACAGGGGGCGGCGGCTACACCTTC CASSLTGGGGYTF
- TRBD2 TRBJ2-1 TRBV4-3 TGCGCCAGCAGCCAGTTATCGGGAGGGGTCGACAATGAGCAGTTCTTC CASSQLSGGVDNEQFF
many TRBD2 TRBJ2-7 TRBV9 TGTGCCAGCAGCCCCGGACTAGCGGGAGGAATATTATCCTACGAGCAGTACTTC CASSPGLAGGILSYEQYF
- TRBD1 TRBJ2-7 TRBV15 TGTGCCACCAGCAGATCCGGGACAGGGCTTCGAACTTACGAGCAGTACTTC CATSRSGTGLRTYEQYF
- - TRBJ2-1 TRBV20-1 TGCAGTGCTCGTGGCAGGACCCGAATTGGGGAGCAGTTCTTC CSARGRTRIGEQFF
many - TRBJ2-1 TRBV5-1 TGCGCCAGCAGCCCTGGACCGAGCAATGAGCAGTTCTTC CASSPGPSNEQFF
few TRBD2 TRBJ2-3 TRBV10-3 TGTGCCATCACGACTAGCGGAGATACGCAGTATTTT CAITTSGDTQYF
- - TRBJ2-7 TRBV20-1 TGCAGTGCTTCGCCTCGCCTAGCTCTTTACGAGCAGTACTTC CSASPRLALYEQYF
many - TRBJ1-1 TRBV7-3 TGTGCCAGCAGCTTCTCGGGGGACACTGAAGCTTTCTTT CASSFSGDTEAFF
few TRBD2 TRBJ2-2 TRBV7-2 TGTGCCAGCAGCCCTACTAGCGGGAGTCGCACCGGGGAGCTGTTTTTT CASSPTSGSRTGELFF
many - TRBJ1-3 TRBV7-3 TGTGCCAGCAGCACCCAGGGAGCTGGAAACACCATATATTTT CASSTQGAGNTIYF
- - TRBJ2-2 TRBV25-1 TGTGCCAGCAGAGGGGGGAACACCGGGGAGCTGTTTTTT CASRGGNTGELFF
medium-sized - TRBJ2-1 TRBV7-9 TGTGCCAGCAGCATAGGTTTCACGCTCAATGAGCAGTTCTTC CASSIGFTLNEQFF
- - TRBJ1-4 TRBV7-7 TGTGCTAGCAGCCCCGCCCCCGGGGGCAATGAAAAACTGTTTTTT CASSPAPGGNEKLFF
many TRBD1 TRBJ2-1 TRBV12-3/TRBV12-4 TGTGCCAGCAGTTTTCTGACAGGGGGCAACCACAATGAGCAGTTCTTC CASSFLTGGNHNEQFF
few - TRBJ1-5 TRBV7-2 TGTGCCAGCAGCTTAGCTAGCAATCAGCCCCAGCATTTT CASSLASNQPQHF
- - TRBJ2-1 TRBV18 TGTGCCAGCTCACCAGCAGGTTATGAGCAGTTCTTC CASSPAGYEQFF
- - TRBJ2-2 TRBV28 TGTGCCAGCAGTTTTTTTCAGGCGGGGTCGGGGACCGGGGAGCTGTTTTTT CASSFFQAGSGTGELFF